These 18 T cell receptor beta chains share one sample of origin, sequenced in a study of blood T cell repertoires in COVID-19. Generated by immunoSEQ multiplex PCR, the TCRdb table keeps only in-frame clones and is missing some. The table lists about 100,000 clones, just over 85% of them singletons. Sequencing input: peripheral blood. The source of these receptors is a human donor in a cohort sampled during active COVID-19.

The rearrangement joins TRBV4-2 to TRBJ2-1; 7 nucleotides agree with TRBD2. V gave up 0 bases and J gave up 4 bases; unmatched junction bases: 3. Germline loops: CDR1 LGHNA, CDR2 YNFKEQ. CDR3 length: 15 residues. Here the CDR3 reads CASSQDLAVYNEQFF. The CDR3 nucleotides read TGTGCCAGCAGCCAAGACCTAGCGGTATACAATGAGCAGTTCTTC.

The chain's CDR3 is CASSSGGQDIQYF. CDR3 bases: TGTGCCAGCAGTTCCGGGGGTCAAGACATTCAGTACTTC. The V call is TRBV11-3, the J call TRBJ2-4; a weak D match, TRBD2 (6 bases). Germline CDR1 SGHNT, CDR2 YENEEA. Trimming pared 6 bases from V and 8 bases from J, leaving 14 bases between. The CDR3 covers 13 residues.

The rearrangement uses TRBV19 and TRBJ2-3; the D is unclear. The CDR3 runs to 15 residues. Trimming shortened V by 6 bases and J by 0 bases, and 13 bases separated the two germline ends. CDR1 is LNHDA, CDR2 SQIVND, per germline (reference sequence). The CDR3 region has the DNA TGTGCCAGTAGCCCAATGTCTACTAGCACAGATACGCAGTATTTT. Translated: CASSPMSTSTDTQYF.

This clone was counted at least ten times. The chain links TRBV5-1 to TRBJ1-2; 8 positions agree with TRBD1. Germline CDR1 reads SGHRS; CDR2 reads YFSETQ. The CDR3 spans 12 residues. V shed 7 bases and J 2 bases; nucleotides not matched to a gene: 1. Here the CDR3 reads CASRTGNYGYTF. The CDR3 bases are TGCGCCAGCCGGACAGGGAACTATGGCTACACCTTC.

The V gene is TRBV7-3, the J gene TRBJ2-1, with a weak D call TRBD2 (6 bases). Germline CDR1 is SGHTA and CDR2 is FQGTGA. The V end was cut by 5 bases, the J end by 2 bases, with 10 bases between. The CDR3 contains 14 residues. In DNA, the CDR3 is TGTGCCAGCAGCCCCCGGACTACCTACAATGAGCAGTTCTTC. This gives the protein CASSPRTTYNEQFF. The full variable domain, with the rest looked up from reference TRBV7-3 and TRBJ2-1, is GAGVSQTPSNKVTEKGKYVELRCDPISGHTALYWYRQSLGQGPEFLIYFQGTGAADDSGLPNDRFFAVRPEGSVSTLKIQRTERGDSAVYLCASSPRTTYNEQFFGPGTRLTVL.

The V call is TRBV7-9, the J call TRBJ2-1; 9 bases align to TRBD2. Trimming took 1 base from V and 0 from J; bases not matched to a gene: 1. This CDR3 spans 16 amino acids. The germline CDR1 and CDR2 sequences are SEHNR and FQNEAQ (reference sequence). The CDR3 nucleotides are TGTGCCAGCAGCTTAGATAGCGGGAGCTCCTACAATGAGCAGTTCTTC. Amino acid sequence: CASSLDSGSSYNEQFF.

The rearrangement links TRBV27 to TRBJ1-6; 7 positions match TRBD1. The CDR3 spans 14 residues. Germline V gene lookup returns CDR1 MNHEY and CDR2 SMNVEV (reference sequence). The V and J ends lost 3 bases and 6 bases, in that order; junction bases with no gene match: 2. CDR3 protein: CASSFNRGNSPLHF. For the CDR3, the DNA is TGTGCCAGCAGTTTTAACAGGGGTAATTCACCCCTCCACTTT.

The chain links TRBV7-3 to TRBJ2-3, with TRBD1 matching over 8 bases. The V gene end was trimmed by 4 bases and the J gene end by 3 bases; junction bases not matched to a gene: 3. Looked up from germline, CDR1 is SGHTA and CDR2 is FQGTGA. CDR3 length equals 14 residues. This CDR3 is CASSYRQGTDTQYF. For the CDR3, the DNA is TGTGCCAGCAGCTACCGACAGGGGACAGATACGCAGTATTTT.

V gene TRBV15 combines with J gene TRBJ1-1, with D possibly being TRBD1 (5 bases). The V gene's germline CDR1 is LNHNV and CDR2 YYDKDF (reference sequence). V lost 5 bases and J lost 6, with 19 bases in between. The CDR3 extends over 15 amino acids. CDR3 sequence: CATSGSFGGRAEAFF. The CDR3 region has the DNA TGTGCCACCAGCGGCAGCTTCGGGGGGAGGGCTGAAGCTTTCTTT.

This clone came up a few times. The rearrangement joins TRBV12-5 to TRBJ1-1; 8 nucleotides line up with TRBD1. The CDR3 spans 15 residues. The V segment lost 6 bases and the J segment 0 bases; nucleotides outside the gene matches: 6. Germline CDR1 and CDR2: LGHNT and FRNRAP. Here the CDR3 DNA reads TGTGCTAGTGGACCTGGACAGGGAATGAACACTGAAGCTTTCTTT. It codes for CASGPGQGMNTEAFF.

This rearrangement joins TRBV4-1 to TRBJ2-2, with 7 bases aligning to TRBD2. Germline CDR1 and CDR2: MGHRA and YSYEKL. The CDR3 is 18 residues long. With 3 bases clipped from V and 6 bases from J, the junction kept 16 bases outside the gene matches. CDR3 amino acids: CASSHSPQGLRTSGELFF. DNA of the CDR3: TGCGCCAGCAGCCATTCCCCGCAGGGACTACGAACATCCGGGGAGCTGTTTTTT.

The table lists this clone with a few counts. The chain joins TRBV7-2 to TRBJ1-2, with a weak D call TRBD1 (6 bases). V was clipped by 5 bases and J by 6 bases, with 22 bases between them. This CDR3 has 16 amino acids. Germline CDR1 SGHTA, CDR2 FQGNSA. The CDR3 reads CASSLMTGSTPNGYTF. The DNA of the CDR3 is TGTGCCAGCAGCCTAATGACAGGAAGTACCCCGAATGGCTACACCTTC. The whole variable domain, filled in from reference TRBV7-2 and TRBJ1-2, reads GAGVSQSPSNKVTEKGKDVELRCDPISGHTALYWYRQSLGQGLEFLIYFQGNSAPDKSGLPSDRFSAERTGGSVSTLTIQRTQQEDSAVYLCASSLMTGSTPNGYTFGSGTRLTVV.

CDR3 nucleotide sequence: TGTGCCAGCAGCTCCTCGACAGGGACTTATAATTCACCCCTCCACTTT. Amino acid sequence: CASSSSTGTYNSPLHF. The rearrangement uses TRBV7-8 and TRBJ1-6, with 7 nucleotides matching TRBD1. CDR3 length equals 16 residues. Germline CDR1 and CDR2: SGHVS and FQNEAQ. V gave up 4 bases and J gave up 4 bases; unmatched junction bases: 7.

The V gene is TRBV3-1 (or the pseudogene TRBV3-2), the J gene TRBJ2-3; 13 nucleotides line up with TRBD2. Per the germline V gene, CDR1 is LGHDT and CDR2 is YNNKEL (reference sequence). This CDR3 contains 17 residues. The V segment lost 5 bases and the J segment 6 bases; nucleotides outside the gene matches: 11. CDR3 DNA: TGTGCCAGCAGCTACGGACTAGCGGGAGTGGGAGGTGATACGCAGTATTTT. Protein product: CASSYGLAGVGGDTQYF.

The chain recombines TRBV14 with TRBJ1-2; D uncertain. Germline V gene lookup returns CDR1 SGHDN and CDR2 FVKESK. Trimming cost V 1 base and J 1 base, with 10 bases left between them. The CDR3 length is 15 residues. In DNA, the CDR3 is TGTGCCAGCAGCCAAGCACCGAGAAATAACTATGGCTACACCTTC. Encoded protein: CASSQAPRNNYGYTF.

The chain couples TRBV6-5 to TRBJ2-3, with 10 bases lining up with TRBD1. This CDR3 has 16 amino acids. Germline CDR1 and CDR2: MNHEY and SVGAGI. The V segment lost 4 bases and the J segment 6 bases; nucleotides outside the gene matches: 10. Here the CDR3 DNA reads TGTGCCAGCAGTTGGGACAGGGGCACCATACCGGATACGCAGTATTTT. The encoded protein is CASSWDRGTIPDTQYF.

This clone was detected once. This chain joins TRBV7-8 and TRBJ1-1; 9 bases align to TRBD1. Germline V lookup: CDR1 SGHVS, CDR2 FQNEAQ. CDR3 length: 16 residues. The J segment lost 1 base and the V segment lost 3 bases, leaving 6 bases of the junction unmatched. CDR3 amino acids: CASSFRTGATNTEAFF. The CDR3 DNA sequence: TGTGCCAGCAGCTTCCGGACAGGGGCTACGAACACTGAAGCTTTCTTT.

This clone was recorded once. This chain joins TRBV9 and TRBJ2-1; 9 bases are shared with TRBD2. The CDR3 consists of 15 residues. The germline gives CDR1 SGDLS, CDR2 YYNGEE. V gave up 3 bases and J gave up 5 bases; unmatched junction bases: 6. CDR3 DNA: TGTGCCAGCAGCGCGGCTAGCGGGGCGAACAATGAGCAGTTCTTC. It specifies CASSAASGANNEQFF.